Each of the 2 T cell receptor beta chains below was sequenced from the same sample in a study of early T cells in non-severe SARS-CoV-2 infection. Using its own MiXCR run on the 5' RACE reads, TCRdb lists one record per CDR3 protein. Here the sample spans tens of thousands of distinct CDR3 sequences, around an eighth being singletons. The specimen was whole blood, collected at baseline. These TCRs come from an adult who was a healthcare worker with PCR-confirmed SARS-CoV-2 infection or an uninfected control (not recorded which).

This clonotype was seen many times. The chain combines TRBV7-3 with TRBJ1-5; tentatively, D is TRBD1 (6 bases). This CDR3 has 13 amino acids. Trimming stripped 2 bases from V and 4 bases from J, with 6 bases between. From germline, CDR1 is SGHTA and CDR2 FQGTGA. CDR3 sequence reads: CASSLQGNQPQHF. The CDR3 nucleotides are TGTGCCAGCAGCTTACAGGGGAATCAGCCCCAGCATTTT.

This clonotype occurred a few times. The chain carries TRBV20-1 and TRBJ2-4, with D tentatively TRBD1 (6 bases). Germline V lookup: CDR1 DFQATT, CDR2 SNEGSKA (reference sequence). This CDR3 has 16 residues. Trimming removed 5 bases at V and 1 base at J, with 18 bases between. CDR3 sequence (DNA): TGCAGTGCTGGACCTCAGGGGACGGGGGCCAAAAACATTCAGTACTTC. Translation: CSAGPQGTGAKNIQYF.